The 28 T cell receptor beta chains reported below all come from one sample, sequenced in a study of blood T cell repertoires in COVID-19. Assay used: immunoSEQ multiplex PCR; TCRdb lists only in-frame clones, some missing. The data hold over 200,000 clones, with around 83% observed a single time. The sample consisted of peripheral blood. The source is an elderly man with acute or convalescent COVID-19.

The chain combines TRBV18 with TRBJ1-3; D unresolved. Per the germline V gene, CDR1 is KGHSH and CDR2 is LQKENI. The CDR3 length is 15 residues. V lost 2 bases, J lost 0 bases, and 8 bases lay in between. CDR3 in amino acids: CASSPGLLSGNTIYF. In DNA, the CDR3 is TGTGCCAGCTCACCAGGACTGCTCTCTGGAAACACCATATATTTT.

This chain links TRBV2 with TRBJ1-3; 8 positions agree with TRBD1. This CDR3 comprises 18 residues. CDR1 and CDR2 from the germline V gene are SNHLY and FYNNEI. The junction had 12 bases not matched to a gene; V was cut back by 5 bases and J by 0 bases. The CDR3 here is CASSIFGWTGSSGNTIYF. CDR3 sequence (DNA): TGTGCCAGCAGTATCTTCGGTTGGACAGGGAGCTCTGGAAACACCATATATTTT.

The chain links TRBV2 to TRBJ1-3; 7 bases fit TRBD1. This CDR3 contains 16 residues. The germline V gene has CDR1 SNHLY and CDR2 FYNNEI. J lost 3 bases, V lost 4 bases, and 9 bases had no gene match. CDR3 in DNA: TGTGCCAGCAGTGTGGCCAGGGGGAGCATTGGAAACACCATATATTTT. Protein: CASSVARGSIGNTIYF.

This chain links TRBV5-8 with TRBJ2-1; D call uncertain. Trimming removed 0 bases at V and 14 bases at J, with 12 bases between. CDR3 size: 12 residues. Per germline, CDR1 SGHTS and CDR2 YDEGEE. The CDR3 protein is CASSLAGSFEFF. DNA of the CDR3: TGTGCCAGCAGCTTGGCCGGGTCGTTCGAGTTCTTC. Full variable domain (outside the CDR3, taken from reference TRBV5-8 and TRBJ2-1): EAGVTQSPTHLIKTRGQQATLRCSPISGHTSVYWYQQALGLGLQFLLWYDEGEERNRGNFPPRFSGRQFPNYSSELNVNALELEDSALYLCASSLAGSFEFFGPGTRLTVL.

V usage is TRBV2 and J usage is TRBJ2-1; TRBD2 matches at 7 bases. This CDR3 spans 11 amino acids. Trimming at V came to 6 bases and at J to 9 bases, leaving 2 bases not matched to a gene. Germline-derived CDR1 and CDR2 are SNHLY and FYNNEI. This CDR3 reads CASSREGEQFF. CDR3 nucleotide sequence: TGTGCCAGCAGCAGGGAGGGTGAGCAGTTCTTC.

This clone was counted a few times. The chain joins TRBV5-8 to TRBJ2-7; 15 bases fit TRBD2. J gave up 2 bases and V 3 bases, and 3 bases lay outside the gene matches. The CDR3 is 16 amino acids. Germline-derived CDR1 and CDR2 are SGHTS and YDEGEE. This CDR3 is CASSSGLAGGAYEQYF. The DNA of the CDR3 is TGTGCCAGCAGCTCGGGACTAGCGGGGGGAGCCTACGAGCAGTACTTC.

This clone has more than one count but fewer than ten. The rearrangement uses TRBV1 and TRBJ2-7; the listed D gene, TRBD1, was not tested against the DNA. TRBV1 is a pseudogene segment. The CDR3 runs 16 residues. The CDR3 DNA reads TGCACCAGCAGCCCAAAAAGGGGACAGGGAATCTACGAGCAGTACTTC. Its protein product is CTSSPKRGQGIYEQYF.

CDR3 residues: CASSSADRSNYGYTF. In DNA, the CDR3 is TGTGCCAGCAGTTCTGCCGACAGGTCCAACTATGGCTACACCTTC. V is TRBV5-4 and J is TRBJ1-2, with D perhaps matching TRBD1 (6 bases). The germline V and J ends were trimmed by 5 bases and 2 bases, with 16 bases remaining between them. From germline, CDR1 is SGHNT and CDR2 YYREEE (reference sequence). CDR3 length: 15 amino acids.

In DNA, the CDR3 is TGTGCCAGCAGCCCCGGGACAGGGGAGTACGAGCAGTACTTC. Translation gives CASSPGTGEYEQYF. V usage is TRBV3-1 (or the pseudogene TRBV3-2) and J usage is TRBJ2-7, with TRBD1 identical over 10 bases. CDR3 length: 14 residues. Per germline, CDR1 LGHDT and CDR2 YNNKEL (reference sequence). V dropped 4 bases and J dropped 4; count of bases not matched to a gene: 4.

V is TRBV28 and J is TRBJ2-2, with D perhaps TRBD1 (5 bases). This CDR3 spans 13 amino acids. Germline CDR1 and CDR2: MDHEN and SYDVKM. V was shortened by 6 bases and J by 8 bases, with 13 bases between the two germline ends. CDR3: CASSRQGRGELFF. The CDR3 coding sequence is TGTGCCAGCAGCCGGCAGGGCCGGGGGGAGCTGTTTTTT.

In its sample, this clone was seen once. The chain carries TRBV30 and TRBJ2-3; 9 bases are a match to TRBD1. Germline assignment: CDR1 GTSNPN and CDR2 SVGIG (reference sequence). Trimming removed 0 bases from V and 8 bases from J; junction bases left unmatched: 3. The CDR3 runs 13 residues. CDR3 sequence: CAWSVQDRGTQYF. CDR3 nucleotide sequence: TGTGCCTGGAGTGTCCAGGACAGGGGTACGCAGTATTTT. The full variable domain, in which reference TRBV30 and TRBJ2-3 provide the parts outside the CDR3, is SQTIHQWPATLVQPVGSPLSLECTVEGTSNPNLYWYRQAAGRGLQLLFYSVGIGQISSEVPQNLSASRPQDRQFILSSKKLLLSDSGFYLCAWSVQDRGTQYFGPGTRLTVL.

V gene TRBV9 combines with J gene TRBJ2-5; 15 positions match TRBD2. The CDR3 runs 17 residues. J was trimmed by 5 bases and V by 1 base; bases with no gene match: 6. The germline CDR1 and CDR2 sequences are SGDLS and YYNGEE. For the CDR3, the DNA is TGTGCCAGCAGCGTACGTGGACTAGCGGGGGGGAGTGAGACCCAGTACTTC. Protein sequence: CASSVRGLAGGSETQYF.

This chain uses TRBV30 with TRBJ1-1, with 8 positions matching TRBD1. The V gene end was trimmed by 5 bases and the J gene end by 1 base; junction bases not matched to a gene: 0. CDR3 length: 12 amino acids. Germline-derived CDR1 and CDR2 are GTSNPN and SVGIG (reference sequence). CDR3 residues: CAWGQGNTEAFF. Written as DNA, the CDR3 is TGTGCCTGGGGACAGGGGAACACTGAAGCTTTCTTT.

The J gene is TRBJ2-2, the V gene TRBV11-3, with 10 bases matching TRBD2. Germline CDR1 is SGHNT and CDR2 is YENEEA. Trimming at V came to 1 base and at J to 4 bases, leaving 12 bases not matched to a gene. The CDR3 loop spans 19 amino acids. The CDR3 here is CASSLGPAGGHVPTGELFF. In DNA, the CDR3 is TGTGCCAGCAGCTTAGGTCCAGCGGGGGGGCATGTCCCCACCGGGGAGCTGTTTTTT.

V usage is TRBV7-6 and J usage is TRBJ2-5, with TRBD2 matching 9 bases. V lost 3 bases to trimming and J lost 1 base; unmatched junction nucleotides: 6. Germline values: CDR1 SGHVS, CDR2 FNYEAQ. The CDR3 is 16 amino acids. This CDR3 is CASSFRGLASQETQYF. In DNA form, the CDR3 reads TGTGCCAGCAGCTTCCGGGGACTAGCATCCCAAGAGACCCAGTACTTC.

This clone was observed once. V usage is TRBV5-4 and J usage is TRBJ2-3; tentative D call: TRBD2 (6 bases). This CDR3 spans 16 amino acids. V lost 5 bases and J lost 0, with 16 bases in between. The germline V gene encodes CDR1 SGHNT and CDR2 YYREEE (reference sequence). The CDR3 coding sequence is TGTGCCAGCAGACCCGGTGGGAGCGGGAGCACAGATACGCAGTATTTT. Protein: CASRPGGSGSTDTQYF.

The CDR3 sequence is CAWSVGQWNEKLFF. The CDR3 nucleotides read TGTGCCTGGAGTGTGGGACAGTGGAATGAAAAACTGTTTTTT. J is TRBJ1-4 and V is TRBV30; TRBD1 agrees at 7 bases. V shed 0 bases, J shed 5 bases, and the junction held 3 bases outside the gene matches. Germline-derived CDR1 and CDR2 are GTSNPN and SVGIG (reference sequence). This CDR3 contains 14 residues.

This clone was counted a single time. The chain employs TRBV5-4 and TRBJ2-5; D unclear. The CDR3 totals 15 residues. V shed 0 bases and J shed 0 bases, with 9 bases lying between them. Germline V gene lookup returns CDR1 SGHNT and CDR2 YYREEE (reference sequence). The CDR3 reads CASSLGQINQETQYF. CDR3 nucleotides: TGTGCCAGCAGCTTGGGGCAGATCAACCAAGAGACCCAGTACTTC.

The rearrangement links TRBV19 to TRBJ1-3, with 7 bases matching TRBD1. Germline-derived CDR1 and CDR2 are LNHDA and SQIVND (reference sequence). The CDR3 consists of 16 residues. The J segment lost 5 bases and the V segment lost 7 bases, leaving 14 bases of the junction unmatched. The DNA for the CDR3 is TGTGCCAGTAACTCCGCCGGGACAGAAGTAAGAAACACCATATATTTT. Translated: CASNSAGTEVRNTIYF.

As for this clone: Sequence at one end of the junction differs from germline and may be a read error. The J gene is TRBJ2-3, the V gene TRBV19; D perhaps matches TRBD1 (5 bases). The germline V gene encodes CDR1 LNHDA and CDR2 SQIVND (reference sequence). CDR3 length equals 15 residues. CDR3 in amino acids: CASSIQGSFTATQYF. Written as DNA, the CDR3 is TGTGCCAGTAGTATCCAGGGTTCTTTCACAGCTACGCAGTATTTT.

The V call is TRBV6-5, the J call TRBJ2-1; TRBD2 matches 9 bases. Trimming cost V 7 bases and J 9 bases; bases outside gene matches: 7. The CDR3 runs to 13 residues. Germline loops: CDR1 MNHEY, CDR2 SVGAGI. CDR3 sequence (DNA): TGTGCCAGCACCAGAATAGCGGGGGCTGAGCAGTTCTTC. It translates to CASTRIAGAEQFF.

V is TRBV27 and J is TRBJ1-5; TRBD1 agrees at 7 bases. CDR1 and CDR2 from the germline V gene are MNHEY and SMNVEV (reference sequence). Unmatched junction bases numbered 8, after V lost 7 bases and J lost 5 bases. CDR3 length: 14 amino acids. Here the CDR3 reads CASNPQGTYQPQHF. CDR3 DNA: TGTGCCAGCAACCCACAGGGGACCTATCAGCCCCAGCATTTT.

The chain combines TRBV28 with TRBJ1-2; 9 bases agree with TRBD1. Trimming took 5 bases from V and 5 from J; bases not matched to a gene: 9. Germline V gene data show CDR1 as MDHEN and CDR2 as SYDVKM. This CDR3 region has 15 residues. Here the CDR3 DNA reads TGTGCCAGCAGTGGATCTGCCGGGACAGGGTATGGCTACACCTTC. Amino acid sequence: CASSGSAGTGYGYTF.

The chain has TRBV5-1 and TRBJ2-1; D call uncertain. The CDR3 sequence is 12 residues long. Germline-derived CDR1 and CDR2 are SGHRS and YFSETQ. V was pared by 2 bases and J by 7 bases, with 7 bases between. CDR3 amino acids: CASSFDTNEQFF. The CDR3 nucleotides read TGCGCCAGCAGCTTCGACACGAATGAGCAGTTCTTC.

This chain uses TRBV28 with TRBJ2-7; 8 bases match TRBD2. CDR3 length: 16 residues. V was pared by 5 bases and J by 4 bases, with 13 bases of the junction left unmatched. The germline gives CDR1 MDHEN, CDR2 SYDVKM. This CDR3 is CASSGERSGRLYEQYF. The CDR3 DNA reads as TGTGCCAGCAGTGGGGAGAGGAGCGGGAGATTATACGAGCAGTACTTC.

This clone was seen only a few times. V and J are TRBV12-3 or TRBV12-4 and TRBJ1-1, with 8 bases lining up with TRBD1. The CDR3 contains 12 residues. The trim removed 5 bases at V and 12 bases at J, leaving 8 bases unmatched. DNA of the CDR3: TGTGCCAGCAGTCTAGACAGGGGAGACACTTTCTTT. Translating gives CASSLDRGDTFF.

V gene TRBV7-9 combines with J gene TRBJ2-2, with TRBD2 as a possible D gene (6 bases). Germline V gives CDR1 SEHNR, CDR2 FQNEAQ (reference sequence). This CDR3 region has 15 residues. Trimming removed 5 bases at V and 7 bases at J, with 17 bases between. The CDR3 sequence is CASSTTSIRGGELFF. Written as DNA, the CDR3 is TGTGCCAGCAGCACAACTAGCATACGTGGCGGGGAGCTGTTTTTT.

The V gene is TRBV5-1, the J gene TRBJ1-2; the match to TRBD1 covers 10 bases. The CDR3 length is 14 residues. In germline, CDR1 is SGHRS, CDR2 YFSETQ. V shed 3 bases and J 7 bases; nucleotides not matched to a gene: 6. The CDR3 sequence: CASSWDRGPAGYTF. DNA of the CDR3: TGCGCCAGCAGCTGGGACAGGGGACCCGCTGGCTACACCTTC.